A single T cell receptor beta chain is shown here with its context. The germline V and J ends were trimmed by 7 bases and 10 bases, with 17 bases remaining between them. The CDR3 is 14 residues long. Germline V CDR1 and CDR2: MNHNY, SVGAGI (reference sequence). Authors' data handling: Reference gene primer amplification in the assay estimated nucleated cell counts. Generated by immunoSEQ multiplex PCR, the TCRdb table keeps only in-frame clones and is missing some. The DNA was the basis for D and trimming; V, J and clone size are from that table. This repertoire shows about 240,000 clones, under 85% found once; its top ten account for around 2%. This sample is drawn from a study of blood T cell repertoires in COVID-19. Across the study: Acute and convalescent COVID-19 samples came from the United States, Italy and Spain.

This TCR came from a young man who had recovered from COVID-19. V is TRBV6-6 and J is TRBJ1-6; weak D call: TRBD1 (6 bases). Sequencing was done on a sample of peripheral blood. The CDR3 protein is CASKMTGQRSPLHF. DNA for the CDR3: TGTGCCAGCAAAATGACAGGCCAGAGGTCACCCCTCCACTTT.